Sequencing of this TCR beta chain was carried out in a study of T cells in Graves' hyperthyroidism and ophthalmopathy. Study results and caveats: In blood, most of the thyroid clonotypes expanded above 0.001 were also present. Before onset, by a median of around six months, the model predicted ophthalmopathy.

This CDR3 contains 11 residues. Germline values: CDR1 SQVTM, CDR2 ANQGSEA. Trimming left V 8 bases short and J 2 bases short, with 9 bases between. Authors of the study amplified TCR beta CDR3 regions from RNA transcripts. The study used the HTBI primer set for a first-round RT-PCR of the TCR CDR3. Via MiXCR, TCRdb re-called the multiplex PCR reads, giving one row per CDR3 protein. The repertoire includes about 540,000 distinct CDR3 sequences, about 45% of them detected once, and 8% to 8.5% sits in the top ten. Graves' hyperthyroidism was deemed stable given no ophthalmopathy progression within 18 months. As regards this clonotype: What it binds is not known.

The clonotype comes from a woman between 18 and 29 years old with Graves' hyperthyroidism. Sequencing used peripheral blood or thyroid tissue (not recorded which). The chain employs TRBV29-1 and TRBJ1-2; D gene unclear. For the CDR3, the DNA is TGCAGCCCCACAGAAAACTATGGCTACACCTTC. It yields the protein CSPTENYGYTF.